The rows below give T cell receptor beta chains drawn from one sample of a study of cytotoxic CD8 clonotypes in ibrutinib-treated CLL. Assay: immunoSEQ multiplex PCR; the TCRdb copy retains only in-frame clones and omits some. The sample carries around 70,000 clones, less than 90% recorded once. The sequences come from PBMCs, collected after 24 months of ibrutinib treatment. All receptors come from a human donor with chronic lymphocytic leukemia. The CDR3 runs from the conserved cysteine through the conserved F or W. Fields, in order: V gene, J gene, D gene, clone size, CDR3 protein, CDR3 DNA. D genes are given only for firm matches. Clone size is shown for a subset of rows, as once, few, many or a class of expanded clone.

V gene: TRBV6-1
J gene: TRBJ1-4
D gene: NA
clone size: NA
CDR3 protein: CASSEAAEKLFF
CDR3 DNA: TGTGCCAGCAGCGAGGCAGCTGAAAAACTGTTTTTT

V gene: TRBV19
J gene: TRBJ2-1
D gene: TRBD2
clone size: NA
CDR3 protein: CASSIGQRSGFSYNEQFF
CDR3 DNA: TGTGCCAGTAGTATAGGACAGCGTAGCGGGTTCTCCTACAATGAGCAGTTCTTC

V gene: TRBV28
J gene: TRBJ1-5
D gene: NA
clone size: NA
CDR3 protein: CASSLLGSVGNQPQHF
CDR3 DNA: TGTGCCAGCAGTTTATTGGGGAGTGTGGGCAATCAGCCCCAGCATTTT

V gene: TRBV6-5
J gene: TRBJ2-1
D gene: NA
clone size: once
CDR3 protein: CASSFFPSSYNEQFF
CDR3 DNA: TGTGCCAGCAGTTTTTTTCCGAGCTCCTACAATGAGCAGTTCTTC

V gene: TRBV5-1
J gene: TRBJ1-2
D gene: TRBD1
clone size: NA
CDR3 protein: CASSTGTGGLHGYTF
CDR3 DNA: TGCGCCAGCAGTACTGGGACAGGGGGATTGCATGGCTACACCTTC

V gene: TRBV5-6
J gene: TRBJ1-4
D gene: NA
clone size: NA
CDR3 protein: CASTLWGLTNEKLFF
CDR3 DNA: TGTGCCAGCACCCTGTGGGGTCTAACTAATGAAAAACTGTTTTTT

V gene: TRBV19
J gene: TRBJ2-7
D gene: NA
clone size: once
CDR3 protein: CASRITHNTYEQYF
CDR3 DNA: TGTGCCAGTAGGATCACACACAATACCTACGAGCAGTACTTC

V gene: TRBV7-2
J gene: TRBJ2-2
D gene: NA
clone size: NA
CDR3 protein: CASSLDRDRTGELFF
CDR3 DNA: TGTGCCAGCAGCTTAGACAGGGATCGCACCGGGGAGCTGTTTTTT

V gene: TRBV5-1
J gene: TRBJ2-5
D gene: TRBD2
clone size: NA
CDR3 protein: CASSADPGLAGWNF
CDR3 DNA: TGCGCCAGCAGCGCTGACCCGGGACTAGCGGGTTGGAACTTC

V gene: TRBV18
J gene: TRBJ2-7
D gene: NA
clone size: NA
CDR3 protein: CASSPLTDEQYF
CDR3 DNA: TGTGCCAGCTCACCACTCACGGACGAGCAGTACTTC

V gene: TRBV28
J gene: TRBJ2-5
D gene: TRBD1
clone size: NA
CDR3 protein: CASSFLQTGGLETQYF
CDR3 DNA: TGTGCCAGCAGTTTTCTCCAGACAGGGGGCTTGGAGACCCAGTACTTC

V gene: TRBV7-9
J gene: TRBJ2-3
D gene: NA
clone size: NA
CDR3 protein: CASSSSTDTQYF
CDR3 DNA: TGTGCCAGCAGCTCTAGCACAGATACGCAGTATTTT

V gene: TRBV7-2
J gene: TRBJ2-7
D gene: NA
clone size: NA
CDR3 protein: CASSQLGGGEQYF
CDR3 DNA: TGTGCCAGCAGCCAGCTGGGAGGGGGCGAGCAGTACTTC

V gene: TRBV29-1
J gene: TRBJ2-3
D gene: TRBD2
clone size: NA
CDR3 protein: CSLTSGSHTQYF
CDR3 DNA: TGCAGCTTGACTAGCGGGAGTCATACGCAGTATTTT

V gene: TRBV6-6
J gene: TRBJ2-3
D gene: TRBD1
clone size: NA
CDR3 protein: CASSYVTGGPDTQYF
CDR3 DNA: TGTGCCAGCAGTTACGTGACAGGGGGCCCAGATACGCAGTATTTT

V gene: TRBV28
J gene: TRBJ1-2
D gene: NA
clone size: few
CDR3 protein: CASSLPRSRGVDGYTF
CDR3 DNA: TGTGCCAGCAGTTTACCTCGATCCCGGGGAGTAGATGGCTACACCTTC

V gene: TRBV19
J gene: TRBJ1-5
D gene: NA
clone size: NA
CDR3 protein: CASNSGGRAYSNQPQHF
CDR3 DNA: TGTGCCAGTAATTCAGGAGGACGGGCTTATAGCAATCAGCCCCAGCATTTT

V gene: TRBV7-9
J gene: TRBJ1-4
D gene: NA
clone size: NA
CDR3 protein: CASSQGTGTNEKLFF
CDR3 DNA: TGTGCCAGCAGCCAAGGGACGGGGACTAATGAAAAACTGTTTTTT

V gene: TRBV2
J gene: TRBJ1-5
D gene: NA
clone size: NA
CDR3 protein: CASSGGDNQPQHF
CDR3 DNA: TGTGCCAGCAGTGGGGGGGATAATCAGCCCCAGCATTTT

V gene: TRBV7-9
J gene: TRBJ2-2
D gene: NA
clone size: NA
CDR3 protein: CASSLGLANTGELFF
CDR3 DNA: TGTGCCAGCAGCTTAGGTCTAGCGAACACCGGGGAGCTGTTTTTT

V gene: TRBV6-6
J gene: TRBJ2-7
D gene: TRBD1
clone size: NA
CDR3 protein: CASRIGQGYEQYF
CDR3 DNA: TGTGCCAGCAGAATCGGACAGGGATACGAGCAGTACTTC

V gene: TRBV21-1
J gene: TRBJ2-3
D gene: NA
clone size: NA
CDR3 protein: CASSNGLAGGPGDTQYF
CDR3 DNA: TGTGCCAGCAGCAACGGGCTAGCGGGAGGGCCTGGAGATACGCAGTATTTT

V gene: TRBV4-2
J gene: TRBJ2-7
D gene: NA
clone size: NA
CDR3 protein: CASSQETGHEQYF
CDR3 DNA: TGTGCCAGCAGCCAAGAGACAGGTCACGAGCAGTACTTC

V gene: TRBV5-5
J gene: TRBJ1-5
D gene: NA
clone size: few
CDR3 protein: CASSLVGVYSNQPQHF
CDR3 DNA: TGTGCCAGCAGCTTGGTAGGTGTTTATAGCAATCAGCCCCAGCATTTT

V gene: TRBV7-9
J gene: TRBJ1-1
D gene: NA
clone size: NA
CDR3 protein: CASSLATLNTEAFF
CDR3 DNA: TGTGCCAGCAGCTTAGCTACTCTGAACACTGAAGCTTTCTTT

V gene: TRBV7-9
J gene: TRBJ2-1
D gene: TRBD2
clone size: NA
CDR3 protein: CASSPTPGTSDNEQFF
CDR3 DNA: TGTGCCAGCAGTCCAACCCCCGGGACTAGTGACAATGAGCAGTTCTTC

V gene: TRBV5-6
J gene: TRBJ2-5
D gene: TRBD1
clone size: few
CDR3 protein: CASSSTSTGTGQETQYF
CDR3 DNA: TGTGCCAGCAGCTCCACATCAACCGGGACAGGGCAAGAGACCCAGTACTTC

V gene: TRBV5-4
J gene: TRBJ2-6
D gene: TRBD1
clone size: NA
CDR3 protein: CASSSPGQGAGANVLTF
CDR3 DNA: TGTGCCAGCAGCTCACCGGGACAGGGGGCTGGGGCCAACGTCCTGACTTTC

V gene: TRBV5-6
J gene: TRBJ2-5
D gene: NA
clone size: NA
CDR3 protein: CASSSEGNQETQYF
CDR3 DNA: TGTGCCAGCAGCTCCGAGGGCAACCAAGAGACCCAGTACTTC

V gene: TRBV7-3
J gene: TRBJ2-6
D gene: NA
clone size: NA
CDR3 protein: CASSLTVSGANVLTF
CDR3 DNA: TGTGCCAGCAGCTTAACAGTCTCTGGGGCCAACGTCCTGACTTTC

V gene: TRBV5-1
J gene: TRBJ2-7
D gene: TRBD2
clone size: NA
CDR3 protein: CASSLFTSGSSEQYF
CDR3 DNA: TGCGCCAGCAGCTTATTCACTAGCGGTAGTTCGGAGCAGTACTTC

V gene: TRBV7-2
J gene: TRBJ2-1
D gene: NA
clone size: NA
CDR3 protein: CASSSLLPSSSYNEQFF
CDR3 DNA: TGTGCCAGCAGCTCCTTGTTGCCTTCGAGCTCCTACAATGAGCAGTTCTTC

V gene: TRBV5-6
J gene: TRBJ2-7
D gene: TRBD1
clone size: NA
CDR3 protein: CASSLDRVEQYF
CDR3 DNA: TGTGCCAGCAGCCTAGACAGGGTCGAGCAGTACTTC

V gene: TRBV5-1
J gene: TRBJ2-7
D gene: NA
clone size: NA
CDR3 protein: CASSYRESYEQYF
CDR3 DNA: TGCGCCAGCAGCTACAGAGAATCCTACGAGCAGTACTTC

V gene: TRBV7-2
J gene: TRBJ2-3
D gene: NA
clone size: NA
CDR3 protein: CASSSPGITDTQYF
CDR3 DNA: TGTGCCAGCAGCTCCCCAGGGATTACAGATACGCAGTATTTT